These T cell receptor beta chains were read from a single sample in a study of blood T cell repertoires in COVID-19. The data were produced by immunoSEQ multiplex PCR, yet TCRdb's version contains in-frame clones alone and is incomplete. Found here are 300,000 or so clones, 85% to 90% of them singletons; the top ten hold 3.5% to 4.5%. Sequenced material: peripheral blood. The receptors were gathered from a woman aged 40 to 50 with acute or convalescent COVID-19. Each CDR3 is given with its conserved first and last residue. Each record gives: clone size, CDR3 length, J gene, D gene, V gene, CDR3 DNA, CDR3 protein. A D gene is named only where the DNA matches it firmly. Clone size is not always given. Where it is, it says once, few, many or a class for expanded clones.

clone_size: NA
cdr3_length: 12
j_call: TRBJ1-1
d_call: NA
v_call: TRBV12-3/TRBV12-4
cdr3_nt: TGTGCCAGCAGTGTGGGGCTTGGGTTCGCTTTCTTT
cdr3_aa: CASSVGLGFAFF

clone_size: NA
cdr3_length: 13
j_call: TRBJ1-5
d_call: NA
v_call: TRBV10-3
cdr3_nt: TGTGCCATCAGTGAGACACCCAATCAGCCCCAGCATTTT
cdr3_aa: CAISETPNQPQHF

clone_size: NA
cdr3_length: 13
j_call: TRBJ1-2
d_call: NA
v_call: TRBV2
cdr3_nt: TGTGCCAGCAGCGTCAGGGAAAGGGGCGGCTACACCTTC
cdr3_aa: CASSVRERGGYTF

clone_size: NA
cdr3_length: 13
j_call: TRBJ1-1
d_call: TRBD1
v_call: TRBV25-1
cdr3_nt: TGTGCCAGCAGTCAGGGGGCAAGGACTGAAGCTTTCTTT
cdr3_aa: CASSQGARTEAFF

clone_size: NA
cdr3_length: 14
j_call: TRBJ1-5
d_call: TRBD1
v_call: TRBV19
cdr3_nt: TGTGCCTCTCGCCACGGGACAGCAAAAGGGGCCCAGCATTTT
cdr3_aa: CASRHGTAKGAQHF

clone_size: NA
cdr3_length: 12
j_call: TRBJ1-2
d_call: TRBD1
v_call: TRBV5-1
cdr3_nt: TGCGCCAGCAGGACAGGGTCCTATGGCTACACCTTC
cdr3_aa: CASRTGSYGYTF

clone_size: NA
cdr3_length: 15
j_call: TRBJ2-1
d_call: TRBD1
v_call: TRBV2
cdr3_nt: TGTGCCAGCACACGAGGGGCAGGGGGTCGGAATGAGCAGTTCTTC
cdr3_aa: CASTRGAGGRNEQFF

clone_size: NA
cdr3_length: 13
j_call: TRBJ1-4
d_call: NA
v_call: TRBV5-4
cdr3_nt: TGTGCCAGCAGCTTGTATAGATTCGGAAAACTGTTTTTT
cdr3_aa: CASSLYRFGKLFF

clone_size: NA
cdr3_length: 12
j_call: TRBJ2-5
d_call: NA
v_call: TRBV18
cdr3_nt: TGTGCCAGCTCACCACTGCGAGAGACCCAGTACTTC
cdr3_aa: CASSPLRETQYF

clone_size: NA
cdr3_length: 16
j_call: TRBJ1-1
d_call: TRBD1
v_call: TRBV6-5
cdr3_nt: TGTGCCAGCAGTTACACCTGGGACAGTGGAGCCACTGAAGCTTTCTTT
cdr3_aa: CASSYTWDSGATEAFF

clone_size: NA
cdr3_length: 14
j_call: TRBJ2-1
d_call: TRBD1
v_call: TRBV19
cdr3_nt: TGTGCCAGTAGCCCGGGACAGGGGAGCAATGAGCAGTTCTTC
cdr3_aa: CASSPGQGSNEQFF

clone_size: NA
cdr3_length: 17
j_call: TRBJ1-1
d_call: NA
v_call: TRBV2
cdr3_nt: TGTGCCAGCAGTCCACCCGGACTAAAGAGCATGAACACTGAAGCTTTCTTT
cdr3_aa: CASSPPGLKSMNTEAFF

clone_size: NA
cdr3_length: 16
j_call: TRBJ1-3
d_call: NA
v_call: TRBV15
cdr3_nt: TGTGCCACCAGCAGAGACAAGGGGCACTCTGGAAACACCATATATTTT
cdr3_aa: CATSRDKGHSGNTIYF

clone_size: NA
cdr3_length: 16
j_call: TRBJ1-1
d_call: NA
v_call: TRBV2
cdr3_nt: TGTGCCAGCAGACCCACAACGGAGAGGCTGAACACTGAAGCTTTCTTT
cdr3_aa: CASRPTTERLNTEAFF

clone_size: NA
cdr3_length: 15
j_call: TRBJ2-1
d_call: TRBD2
v_call: TRBV19
cdr3_nt: TGTGCCAGTAGTATACTAGCGGTCAACTACAATGAGCAGTTCTTC
cdr3_aa: CASSILAVNYNEQFF

clone_size: NA
cdr3_length: 14
j_call: TRBJ2-1
d_call: TRBD1
v_call: TRBV6-5
cdr3_nt: TGTGCCAGCAGCCCCGGACAGGGTTACAATGAGCAGTTCTTC
cdr3_aa: CASSPGQGYNEQFF

clone_size: once
cdr3_length: 15
j_call: TRBJ1-5
d_call: NA
v_call: TRBV19
cdr3_nt: TGTGCCAGTAAGAGATCAGGGGATAGCAATCAGCCCCAGCATTTT
cdr3_aa: CASKRSGDSNQPQHF

clone_size: NA
cdr3_length: 16
j_call: TRBJ2-5
d_call: TRBD2
v_call: TRBV7-9
cdr3_nt: TGTGCCAGCAGCTCGGGAGGGGGGCGAACTCAAGAGACCCAGTACTTC
cdr3_aa: CASSSGGGRTQETQYF

clone_size: NA
cdr3_length: 12
j_call: TRBJ1-1
d_call: NA
v_call: TRBV10-3
cdr3_nt: TGTGCCATCATGGGGCTAAACACTGAAGCTTTCTTT
cdr3_aa: CAIMGLNTEAFF

clone_size: NA
cdr3_length: 17
j_call: TRBJ1-5
d_call: TRBD1
v_call: TRBV7-2
cdr3_nt: TGTGCCAGCAGCATAAGGGGACAGGGGGCAGGGCGTCAGCCCCAGCATTTT
cdr3_aa: CASSIRGQGAGRQPQHF

clone_size: NA
cdr3_length: 18
j_call: TRBJ1-2
d_call: NA
v_call: TRBV7-7
cdr3_nt: TGTGCCAGCAGCCCACGGACAGTTGGGGCAATTCCTAACTATGGCTACACCTTC
cdr3_aa: CASSPRTVGAIPNYGYTF

clone_size: NA
cdr3_length: 16
j_call: TRBJ1-1
d_call: NA
v_call: TRBV3-1/TRBV3-2
cdr3_nt: TGTGCCAGCAGCCAAGTCTTAGGGGCGCGGAACACTGAAGCTTTCTTT
cdr3_aa: CASSQVLGARNTEAFF

clone_size: NA
cdr3_length: 12
j_call: TRBJ1-4
d_call: NA
v_call: TRBV6-5
cdr3_nt: TGTGCCAGCAGCCCGAGGGGGGAAAAACTGTTTTTT
cdr3_aa: CASSPRGEKLFF

clone_size: NA
cdr3_length: 17
j_call: TRBJ2-3
d_call: TRBD2
v_call: TRBV5-4
cdr3_nt: TGTGCCAGCAGCTCGGGACTAGCCCTAGCTTTCACAGATACGCAGTATTTT
cdr3_aa: CASSSGLALAFTDTQYF

clone_size: few
cdr3_length: 14
j_call: TRBJ1-5
d_call: NA
v_call: TRBV24-1
cdr3_nt: TGTGCCACCAGTGAGGGGCAGAGCAATCAGCCCCAGCATTTT
cdr3_aa: CATSEGQSNQPQHF

clone_size: NA
cdr3_length: 13
j_call: TRBJ1-4
d_call: NA
v_call: TRBV3-1/TRBV3-2
cdr3_nt: TGTGCCAGCAGCCAAGGGAGGTCGGTAAAACTGTTTTTT
cdr3_aa: CASSQGRSVKLFF

clone_size: NA
cdr3_length: 13
j_call: TRBJ1-5
d_call: NA
v_call: TRBV6-5
cdr3_nt: TGTGCCAGCAGCCGTTCGTCTAATCAGCCCCAGCATTTT
cdr3_aa: CASSRSSNQPQHF

clone_size: NA
cdr3_length: 15
j_call: TRBJ1-4
d_call: NA
v_call: TRBV27
cdr3_nt: TGTGCCAGCAGTTTAGTAAAGGGGCGAGATGAAAAACTGTTTTTT
cdr3_aa: CASSLVKGRDEKLFF

clone_size: NA
cdr3_length: 16
j_call: TRBJ1-1
d_call: TRBD1
v_call: TRBV5-1
cdr3_nt: TGCGCCAGCAGCTTCGGGACAGGGGGCCCGAACACTGAAGCTTTCTTT
cdr3_aa: CASSFGTGGPNTEAFF

clone_size: NA
cdr3_length: 13
j_call: TRBJ1-2
d_call: TRBD1
v_call: TRBV27
cdr3_nt: TGTGCCAGCAGTTCGGGGGTAGGGGGCGGCTACACCTTC
cdr3_aa: CASSSGVGGGYTF

clone_size: NA
cdr3_length: 13
j_call: TRBJ1-1
d_call: NA
v_call: TRBV28
cdr3_nt: TGTGCCAGCAGTTTAGGCGGAGACACTGAAGCTTTCTTT
cdr3_aa: CASSLGGDTEAFF

clone_size: NA
cdr3_length: 15
j_call: TRBJ1-2
d_call: NA
v_call: TRBV5-4
cdr3_nt: TGTGCCAGCAGCTTACGGGGGGCTTTCGGCTATGGCTACACCTTC
cdr3_aa: CASSLRGAFGYGYTF

clone_size: NA
cdr3_length: 15
j_call: TRBJ1-1
d_call: NA
v_call: TRBV2
cdr3_nt: TGTGCCAGCAGTGAAGGTAGGGGGTTGAACACTGAAGCTTTCTTT
cdr3_aa: CASSEGRGLNTEAFF

clone_size: NA
cdr3_length: 16
j_call: TRBJ1-4
d_call: NA
v_call: TRBV19
cdr3_nt: TGTGCCAGTAGTGTTTCCGGGGGAGAGGGTAATGAAAAACTGTTTTTT
cdr3_aa: CASSVSGGEGNEKLFF

clone_size: NA
cdr3_length: 15
j_call: TRBJ1-6
d_call: NA
v_call: TRBV5-1
cdr3_nt: TGCGCCAGCAGCTTAGAACCGGCTCAGGGGTCACCCCTCCACTTT
cdr3_aa: CASSLEPAQGSPLHF

clone_size: few
cdr3_length: 14
j_call: TRBJ1-2
d_call: NA
v_call: TRBV6-5
cdr3_nt: TGTGCCAGCAGTTACTCTGGCAGGTCCTATGGCTACACCTTC
cdr3_aa: CASSYSGRSYGYTF

clone_size: NA
cdr3_length: 19
j_call: TRBJ2-5
d_call: TRBD2
v_call: TRBV3-1/TRBV3-2
cdr3_nt: TGTGCCAGCAGCCAAGAGGCGGGGGCAGCGGGGGGGCTCTGGGAGACCCAGTACTTC
cdr3_aa: CASSQEAGAAGGLWETQYF

clone_size: once
cdr3_length: 14
j_call: TRBJ2-5
d_call: NA
v_call: TRBV5-4
cdr3_nt: TGTGCCAGCAGCTTGGACCCTAAGCACGGGGCCCAGTACTTC
cdr3_aa: CASSLDPKHGAQYF

clone_size: NA
cdr3_length: 14
j_call: TRBJ1-2
d_call: TRBD1
v_call: TRBV27
cdr3_nt: TGTGCCAGCAGGCGGACAGGGGGAGGGTATGGCTACACCTTC
cdr3_aa: CASRRTGGGYGYTF

clone_size: NA
cdr3_length: 15
j_call: TRBJ1-2
d_call: NA
v_call: TRBV6-5
cdr3_nt: TGTGCCAGCAGTTACTCGAGGTCGGGTAACTATGGCTACACCTTC
cdr3_aa: CASSYSRSGNYGYTF

clone_size: NA
cdr3_length: 15
j_call: TRBJ1-4
d_call: NA
v_call: TRBV6-2/TRBV6-3
cdr3_nt: TGTGCCAGCAGTCCACTACAGGCAACTAATGAAAAACTGTTTTTT
cdr3_aa: CASSPLQATNEKLFF

clone_size: NA
cdr3_length: 13
j_call: TRBJ1-2
d_call: TRBD1
v_call: TRBV6-6
cdr3_nt: TGTGCCGGAACCGGGACAGATCGCCTGAGCTACACCTTC
cdr3_aa: CAGTGTDRLSYTF

clone_size: NA
cdr3_length: 15
j_call: TRBJ1-2
d_call: NA
v_call: TRBV27
cdr3_nt: TGTGCCAGCAGTTTATCAGGGGTTGACTACTATGGCTACACCTTC
cdr3_aa: CASSLSGVDYYGYTF

clone_size: few
cdr3_length: 14
j_call: TRBJ1-2
d_call: NA
v_call: TRBV2
cdr3_nt: TGTGCCAGCAGTCTGACAGTGGGATTCGGTGGCTACACCTTC
cdr3_aa: CASSLTVGFGGYTF

clone_size: NA
cdr3_length: 10
j_call: TRBJ1-2
d_call: NA
v_call: TRBV30
cdr3_nt: TGTGCCTCGGAGAACTATGGCTACACCTTC
cdr3_aa: CASENYGYTF

clone_size: NA
cdr3_length: 14
j_call: TRBJ2-3
d_call: NA
v_call: TRBV5-1
cdr3_nt: TGCGCCAGCAGCTTAATATCTACCGTGGATACGCAGTATTTT
cdr3_aa: CASSLISTVDTQYF

clone_size: few
cdr3_length: 15
j_call: TRBJ2-5
d_call: TRBD1
v_call: TRBV7-9
cdr3_nt: TGTGCCAGCAGCGCCCCGACAGGGGGCGGAGAGACCCAGTACTTC
cdr3_aa: CASSAPTGGGETQYF

clone_size: NA
cdr3_length: 16
j_call: TRBJ2-3
d_call: TRBD2
v_call: TRBV20-1
cdr3_nt: TGCAGTGCTAGTCTGTCTAGCGGGGCGGGTGCAGATACGCAGTATTTT
cdr3_aa: CSASLSSGAGADTQYF

clone_size: NA
cdr3_length: 15
j_call: TRBJ1-2
d_call: NA
v_call: TRBV5-1
cdr3_nt: TGCGCCAGCAGCTTGTATATAGGGGCTGGCAATGGCTACACCTTC
cdr3_aa: CASSLYIGAGNGYTF

clone_size: NA
cdr3_length: 14
j_call: TRBJ1-5
d_call: NA
v_call: TRBV18
cdr3_nt: TGTGCCAGCTCACCAATGGCAGGGGATCAGCCCCAGCATTTT
cdr3_aa: CASSPMAGDQPQHF

clone_size: NA
cdr3_length: 12
j_call: TRBJ1-1
d_call: NA
v_call: TRBV29-1
cdr3_nt: TGCAGCGCTGTGGGCTACCCGCTTGGAGCTTTCTTT
cdr3_aa: CSAVGYPLGAFF